This TCR beta chain comes out of a study of regulatory T cells in long-lasting Graves disease. For the study at large: By definition, persistent Graves' disease involved antithyroid drugs for over 5 years alongside positive TSH receptor antibodies.

Findings and limits, study-wide: Preferential use of TRBV28, TRBJ1-2 and TRBJ2-5 was seen in persistent disease.

Time point in this sample: persistent/refractory GD, antithyroid drugs over 5 years with positive TRAb. From RNA extracted from PBMCs, the TCR library was made. This clonotype has a handful of counts. Its antigen remains unknown. With iRepertoire HTBI primers and Arm-PCR of CDR3 regions, TCR beta libraries were built. TCRdb called the multiplex PCR reads again in MiXCR, with one record for every CDR3 protein. The sample contains 700,000 or so distinct CDR3 sequences, 25% to 35% of which appear only once. The CDR3 consists of 13 residues. V was pared by 3 bases and J by 0 bases, with 8 bases between. CDR1 is GTSNPN and CDR2 is SVGIG in the germline V gene (reference sequence).

The chain employs TRBV30 and TRBJ1-1; D not resolved. Sample: peripheral blood mononuclear cells (PBMCs), taken when the disease was refractory, from a patient treated with antithyroid drugs. This TCR was recovered from a female donor with Graves disease. CDR3 coding DNA: TGTGCCTGGAGCGAGGGCGTGAACACTGAAGCTTTCTTT. This gives the protein CAWSEGVNTEAFF.